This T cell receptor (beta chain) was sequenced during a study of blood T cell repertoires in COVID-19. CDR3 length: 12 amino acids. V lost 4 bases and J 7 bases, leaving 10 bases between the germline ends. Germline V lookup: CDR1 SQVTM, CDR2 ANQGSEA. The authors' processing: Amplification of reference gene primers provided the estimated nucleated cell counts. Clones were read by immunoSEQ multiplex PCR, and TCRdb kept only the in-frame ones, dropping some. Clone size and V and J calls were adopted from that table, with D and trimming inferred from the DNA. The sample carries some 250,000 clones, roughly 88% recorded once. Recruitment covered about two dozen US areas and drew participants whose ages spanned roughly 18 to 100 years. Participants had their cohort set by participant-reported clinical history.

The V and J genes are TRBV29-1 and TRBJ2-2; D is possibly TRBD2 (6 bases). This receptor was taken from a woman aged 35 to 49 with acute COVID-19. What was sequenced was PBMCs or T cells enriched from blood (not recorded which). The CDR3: CSVAEGLGELFF. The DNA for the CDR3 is TGCAGCGTTGCGGAGGGACTCGGGGAGCTGTTTTTT.